This T cell receptor beta chain originates from a study of cytomegalovirus exposure and HLA in healthy donors. Study in general: Out of 170 million or so T cells, an earlier analysis found 117 million unique TCR beta sequences in total. Notes on the study in general: Clonal expansion was found to be greater in HLA-associated TCR beta chains than in equally common others in a later analysis. In a later analysis, at a false discovery rate of 0.05, approximately 16,000 TCR beta sequences matched HLA alleles.

60 Vbeta and 13 Jbeta primers were used in PCR. Produced via immunoSEQ multiplex PCR; TCRdb's table is partial and in-frame only. The table has about 170,000 clones, more than 60% seen once; the top ten hold 3.1%. The germline gives CDR1 SEHNR, CDR2 FQNEAQ (reference sequence). V lost 2 bases and J 2 bases, leaving 12 bases between the germline ends. This CDR3 has 15 amino acids. Notes on this clone: Its specificity is unknown.

The chain is built from TRBV7-9 and TRBJ2-5, with unresolved D. The clonotype comes from a woman between 45 and 60 years old in good health and CMV-seropositive. The source material was PBMCs. For the CDR3, the DNA is TGTGCCAGCAGCTTATTTTTACAGTTTCAAGAGACCCAGTACTTC. Residues: CASSLFLQFQETQYF.